Described below is a single T cell receptor (beta chain) sequence and its context. Isolated RNA was reverse transcribed in full, so expressed TCRB transcripts were sequenced. The repertoire was sequenced with immunoSEQ multiplex PCR; TCRdb's copy has only in-frame clones and lacks some. The data show 970,000 or so clones, roughly 15% seen once. The data were taken from a study of beta chain features in type 1 diabetes. Every participating donor gave one draw, a heparinised blood sample averaging roughly 0.12 L. CDR3 length: 14 residues. CDR1 is SGHTA, CDR2 FQGNSA, per germline. After removal of 6 bases from V and 4 bases from J, the junction contained 6 bases not matched to a gene.

The chain recombines TRBV7-2 with TRBJ2-1, with TRBD2 matching 7 bases. The sample was naive CD4+ T cells from blood. The receptor was isolated from a woman younger than 35 in good health. The CDR3 reads CASREYGGYNEQFF. In DNA form, the CDR3 reads TGTGCCAGCAGAGAATACGGGGGGTACAATGAGCAGTTCTTC.